This T cell receptor (beta chain) was identified in a study of shared clonotypes between healthy human individuals. The germline gives CDR1 MNHEY, CDR2 SMNVEV (reference sequence). Trimming left V 7 bases short and J 0 bases short, with 4 bases between. This CDR3 has 13 residues. This clone appeared once. Its antigen is unidentified. Study conclusions and caveats: Memory subsets generally showed smaller estimated richness than naive subsets did. Few donors limited the genetic and exposure-history diversity represented.

At deep level, the assay was performed. Researchers divided each subset's genomic DNA evenly across several immunoSEQ plates. Measured with immunoSEQ multiplex PCR; TCRdb has only the in-frame clones, and not every one. The sample records roughly 650,000 clones, roughly 97% being singletons. This chain links TRBV27 with TRBJ2-6; D ambiguous. The TCR sequence derives from a woman in her 30s in good health. The sample consisted of naive CD4+ T cells sorted from blood. Subset denoted: CD45RA+ positively selected. The CDR3 DNA is TGTGCCAGCAAATTCTCTGGGGCCAACGTCCTGACTTTC. Protein: CASKFSGANVLTF.